These T cell receptor beta chains were read from a single sample in a study of cytomegalovirus exposure and HLA in healthy donors. Sequencing used immunoSEQ multiplex PCR; TCRdb keeps in-frame clones, though not all of them. The listing contains under 120,000 clones. The specimen was PBMCs. These TCRs come from a man between 45 and 60 years old in good health and CMV-seronegative. CDR3s include the opening cysteine and the closing phenylalanine or tryptophan. The D gene is left open where the match is weak.

J gene	V gene	D gene	CDR3 protein	CDR3 DNA
TRBJ1-1	TRBV2	TRBD1	CARDRGGTEAFF	TGTGCCAGGGACAGGGGCGGCACTGAAGCTTTCTTT
TRBJ2-5	TRBV5-1	.	CASSFSNRVLYF	TGCGCCAGCAGCTTCTCAAACAGGGTTCTGTACTTC
TRBJ2-7	TRBV6-6	TRBD1	CASRHTGTGLHF	TGTGCCAGCAGACACACTGGGACAGGGCTGCACTTC
TRBJ2-5	TRBV18	.	CASSPPSSETQYF	TGTGCCAGCTCACCACCCTCCTCTGAGACCCAGTACTTC
TRBJ2-7	TRBV20-1	.	CSAGGAYEQYF	TGCAGTGCGGGTGGAGCCTACGAGCAGTACTTC
TRBJ1-2	TRBV4-3	.	CASSQESVANYGYTF	TGCGCCAGCAGCCAAGAGTCTGTAGCTAACTATGGCTACACCTTC
TRBJ1-2	TRBV4-3	TRBD1	CASSLGDRGESNYGYTF	TGCGCCAGCAGTCTCGGAGACAGGGGGGAGTCTAACTATGGCTACACCTTC
TRBJ1-1	TRBV29-1	TRBD1	CSVDRAPEAFF	TGCAGCGTGGACAGGGCACCTGAAGCTTTCTTT
TRBJ1-1	TRBV30	.	CAWSVLQNTEAFF	TGTGCCTGGAGTGTATTACAGAACACTGAAGCTTTCTTT
TRBJ2-7	TRBV19	TRBD2	CASQSSWTSGRAEQYF	TGTGCCAGCCAATCCTCTTGGACTAGCGGGAGAGCCGAGCAGTACTTC
TRBJ2-7	TRBV9	TRBD1	CASSKRGTGNPYEQYF	TGTGCCAGCAGCAAGAGAGGGACAGGGAATCCCTACGAGCAGTACTTC
TRBJ2-7	TRBV7-2	TRBD1	CASSSLQGFQIYEQYF	TGTGCCAGCAGCTCACTACAGGGGTTCCAAATCTACGAGCAGTACTTC
TRBJ2-7	TRBV5-1	.	CASSSDGGYEQYF	TGCGCCAGCAGTTCGGACGGAGGCTACGAGCAGTACTTC
TRBJ2-7	TRBV18	TRBD1	CASSKDIRDRGEQYF	TGTGCCAGCTCCAAAGATATCCGAGACAGGGGAGAGCAGTACTTC
TRBJ1-1	TRBV6-6	.	CASSSQGMNTEAFF	TGTGCCAGCAGTAGTCAGGGAATGAACACTGAAGCTTTCTTT
TRBJ2-7	TRBV5-1	TRBD2	CASTLTSGRAEQYF	TGCGCCAGCACCCTGACTAGCGGGAGGGCGGAGCAGTACTTC
TRBJ1-6	TRBV9	TRBD1	CASSAQDRASSYNSPLHF	TGTGCCAGCAGCGCCCAGGACAGGGCCAGCTCCTATAATTCACCCCTCCACTTT
TRBJ2-5	TRBV25-1	TRBD2	CASSDGLAGRQETQYF	TGTGCCAGCAGTGATGGACTAGCGGGGCGACAAGAGACCCAGTACTTC
TRBJ2-1	TRBV7-9	.	CASSLIGTDNEQFF	TGTGCCAGCAGCTTAATTGGGACTGACAATGAGCAGTTCTTC
TRBJ1-1	TRBV9	.	CASSVGGGHTEAFF	TGTGCCAGCAGCGTGGGAGGAGGACACACTGAAGCTTTCTTT
TRBJ2-7	TRBV6-1	.	CASSEWQGGDEQYF	TGTGCCAGCAGTGAATGGCAGGGAGGCGACGAGCAGTACTTC
TRBJ1-4	TRBV7-2	.	CASSLVTAGRGSNEKLFF	TGTGCCAGCAGCTTAGTGACGGCGGGGCGCGGATCTAATGAAAAACTGTTTTTT
TRBJ2-3	TRBV27	TRBD2	CASSLRGLAGATDTQYF	TGTGCCAGCAGTTTGAGGGGACTAGCGGGGGCCACAGATACGCAGTATTTT
TRBJ1-5	TRBV5-4	TRBD1	CASSLGGTGSNQPQHF	TGTGCCAGCAGCTTGGGGGGGACAGGAAGCAATCAGCCCCAGCATTTT
TRBJ1-2	TRBV5-1	TRBD1	CASKQGMADYGYTF	TGCGCCAGTAAACAGGGGATGGCAGACTATGGCTACACCTTC
TRBJ1-5	TRBV25-1	.	CASSEGQNSNQPQHF	TGTGCCAGCAGTGAAGGACAGAATAGCAATCAGCCCCAGCATTTT
TRBJ1-2	TRBV7-9	TRBD1	CASSSYLSGGGYTF	TGTGCCAGCAGCTCGTACCTATCAGGGGGAGGCTACACCTTC
TRBJ1-1	TRBV9	.	CASSVVVNTEAFF	TGTGCCAGCAGCGTAGTCGTGAACACTGAAGCTTTCTTT
TRBJ1-3	TRBV10-3	.	CAISRQVESNTIYF	TGTGCCATCAGTAGGCAGGTCGAGTCGAACACCATATATTTT
TRBJ2-7	TRBV12-5	.	CASGLDQGAPHEQYF	TGTGCTAGTGGTTTGGACCAAGGGGCGCCTCACGAGCAGTACTTC
TRBJ1-2	TRBV5-1	.	CASSFGGSNYGYTF	TGCGCCAGCAGCTTTGGAGGGTCTAACTATGGCTACACCTTC
TRBJ1-1	TRBV27	.	CASSLSRRGTDTEAFF	TGTGCCAGCAGTTTATCTCGGAGAGGAACCGACACTGAAGCTTTCTTT
TRBJ1-1	TRBV4-3	.	CASSQGLGTEAFF	TGCGCCAGCAGCCAAGGTCTCGGCACTGAAGCTTTCTTT
TRBJ1-2	TRBV4-1	.	CASSQGQERGYTF	TGCGCCAGCAGCCAGGGACAAGAAAGAGGCTACACCTTC
TRBJ1-1	TRBV9	.	CASSGGGAEAFF	TGTGCCAGCAGCGGAGGGGGGGCTGAAGCTTTCTTT
TRBJ2-1	TRBV15	TRBD2	CATSRDHSGVYEQFF	TGTGCCACCAGCAGAGATCATAGCGGGGTTTATGAGCAGTTCTTC
TRBJ2-1	TRBV7-3	TRBD2	CASSAGLINEQFF	TGTGCCAGCAGCGCGGGACTAATCAATGAGCAGTTCTTC
TRBJ2-5	TRBV7-9	TRBD2	CASSISSGGQTQYF	TGTGCCAGCAGCATCTCTAGCGGGGGACAGACCCAGTACTTC
TRBJ2-7	TRBV7-2	TRBD2	CASSLAVSGRPLSYEQYF	TGTGCCAGCAGCTTAGCGGTTAGCGGGAGGCCCCTGTCCTACGAGCAGTACTTC
TRBJ2-3	TRBV15	TRBD1	CATSTRDRGTDTQYF	TGTGCCACCAGTACCCGGGACAGGGGCACAGATACGCAGTATTTT
TRBJ2-1	TRBV25-1	.	CASSEFSRLGDNEQFF	TGTGCCAGCAGTGAATTTTCTAGGCTCGGAGACAATGAGCAGTTCTTC
TRBJ1-3	TRBV6-6	TRBD1	CASRMTGTGNTIYF	TGTGCCAGCAGGATGACAGGGACTGGAAACACCATATATTTT
TRBJ2-1	TRBV4-3	TRBD2	CASSRLASYNEQFF	TGCGCCAGCAGCCGACTAGCTTCCTACAATGAGCAGTTCTTC
TRBJ1-2	TRBV5-4	TRBD1	CASSSRGGAGYGYTF	TGTGCCAGCAGCTCAAGAGGGGGCGCCGGCTATGGCTACACCTTC
TRBJ2-1	TRBV7-2	TRBD1	CASNRGPSSYNEQFF	TGTGCCAGTAACAGGGGGCCCAGCTCCTACAATGAGCAGTTCTTC
TRBJ2-3	TRBV30	TRBD2	CAWSAGGLVTDTQYF	TGTGCCTGGAGTGCCGGGGGACTAGTCACAGATACGCAGTATTTT
TRBJ2-4	TRBV11-2	.	CASSLDRSVQYF	TGTGCCAGCAGCTTAGATCGAAGCGTTCAGTACTTC
TRBJ2-7	TRBV4-3	.	CASSQDLREAYEQYF	TGCGCCAGCAGCCAAGATCTGAGAGAAGCCTACGAGCAGTACTTC
TRBJ1-5	TRBV7-2	.	CASSPRTASNQPQHF	TGTGCCAGCAGCCCACGGACAGCTAGCAATCAGCCCCAGCATTTT
TRBJ1-1	TRBV5-1	.	CASSLQLMNTEAFF	TGCGCCAGCAGCTTGCAACTGATGAACACTGAAGCTTTCTTT
TRBJ2-7	TRBV4-3	.	CASSRESGALSYEQYF	TGCGCCAGCAGCCGAGAGTCGGGAGCCCTCTCCTACGAGCAGTACTTC
TRBJ1-4	TRBV30	.	CAWSVVSNQKLFF	TGTGCCTGGAGTGTGGTCAGTAATCAAAAACTGTTTTTT
TRBJ2-1	TRBV18	TRBD1	CASSPWPVGTGANNEQFF	TGTGCCAGCTCACCATGGCCGGTGGGGACAGGGGCGAACAATGAGCAGTTCTTC
TRBJ2-7	TRBV5-5	TRBD1	CASSTQSGTGATYEQYF	TGTGCCAGCAGCACTCAATCCGGGACAGGGGCTACCTACGAGCAGTACTTC
TRBJ2-7	TRBV5-4	TRBD1	CASSATGTYEQYF	TGTGCCAGCTCTGCGACAGGGACATACGAGCAGTACTTC